This T cell receptor beta chain was observed in a study of blood T cell repertoires in COVID-19. Clones were read by immunoSEQ multiplex PCR, and TCRdb kept only the in-frame ones, dropping some. This sample yields about 160,000 clones, of which 60% to 85% are seen a single time; approximately 8% belongs to the top ten. The TCR was taken from a man between 60 and 75 years old with acute or convalescent COVID-19. Material: peripheral blood.

The CDR3: CASSELSPGSGETQYF. CDR3 DNA sequence: TGTGCCAGCAGTGAATTGAGTCCCGGTTCCGGAGAGACCCAGTACTTC. This chain links TRBV25-1 with TRBJ2-5, with D hard to call. V was pared by 1 base and J by 4 bases, with 16 bases between. Germline CDR1 is MGHDK and CDR2 is SYGVNS. This CDR3 spans 16 amino acids.